A selection of T cell receptor beta chains follows, all from one sample in a study of T cells expressing NK-cell markers. TCRdb re-called the 5' RACE reads, yielding one record per CDR3 amino acid sequence without DNA. The sample's table shows about 260,000 distinct CDR3 sequences. Sequenced: blood T cells: a sorted CD56 or NKG2C T cell subset, CD4+ or CD8+ T cells, or bulk PBMC T cells (not recorded which). The receptor set was obtained from a man younger than 35 in good health. Each CDR3 is given with its conserved first and last residue.

TRBJ2-1 | TRBV12-3/TRBV12-4 | CASSFPGQERQFF
TRBJ2-7 | TRBV18 | CASSLGTDSYEQYF
TRBJ2-3 | TRBV24-1 | CATSDPGLAGSTDTQYF
TRBJ2-7 | TRBV7-9 | CASSYGRYRGTEQYF
TRBJ2-2 | TRBV10-3 | CAISAREPPTGELFF
TRBJ1-4 | TRBV18 | CASSPRPGHNEKLFF
TRBJ2-1 | TRBV3-1 | CASSQGRNNEQFF
TRBJ1-5 | TRBV20-1 | CSARVLDVQNGNQPQHF
TRBJ2-3 | TRBV7-7 | CASSSRAGVDTQYF
TRBJ2-1 | TRBV20-1 | CSASPQGTYNEQFF
TRBJ2-7 | TRBV12-3/TRBV12-4 | CASRPGTGLSYEQYF
TRBJ1-1 | TRBV6-2/TRBV6-3 | CASSFLDSTEAFF
TRBJ2-7 | TRBV4-2 | CASSQDGGETSYEQYF
TRBJ2-2 | TRBV12-3/TRBV12-4 | CASRGLAGAGELFF
TRBJ1-5 | TRBV12-3/TRBV12-4 | CASRRQGESNQPQHF
TRBJ1-1 | TRBV10-3 | CAIGEGNTEAFF
TRBJ2-5 | TRBV7-8 | CASSLVVLGIYQETQYF
TRBJ1-6 | TRBV20-1 | CSARDSGGLNSPLHF
TRBJ2-2 | TRBV12-3/TRBV12-4 | CASSDRLAGNTGELFF
TRBJ2-7 | TRBV5-6 | CASSPGTHYEQYF
TRBJ2-3 | TRBV12-3/TRBV12-4 | CASRLIAGGQQDTQYF
TRBJ1-1 | TRBV13 | CASSLGLGQGYTEAFF
TRBJ2-4 | TRBV29-1 | CSVGLRGKNIQYF
TRBJ2-1 | TRBV18 | CASSPRTEQFF